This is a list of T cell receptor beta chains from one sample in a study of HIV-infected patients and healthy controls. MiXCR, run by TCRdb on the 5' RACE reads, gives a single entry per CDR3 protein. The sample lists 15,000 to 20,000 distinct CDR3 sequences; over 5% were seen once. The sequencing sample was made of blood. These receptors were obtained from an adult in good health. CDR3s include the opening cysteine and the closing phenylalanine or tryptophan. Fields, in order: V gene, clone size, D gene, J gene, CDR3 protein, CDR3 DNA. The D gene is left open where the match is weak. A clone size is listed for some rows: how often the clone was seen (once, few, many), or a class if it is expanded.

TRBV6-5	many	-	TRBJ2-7	CASTGGASEQYF	TGTGCCAGCACTGGGGGGGCTAGTGAGCAGTACTTC
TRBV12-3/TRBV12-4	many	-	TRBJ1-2	CASGTTENYGYTF	TGTGCCAGCGGGACAACAGAGAACTATGGCTACACCTTC
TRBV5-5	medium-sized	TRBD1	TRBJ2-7	CASSRDRGSNEQYF	TGTGCCAGCAGCCGGGACAGGGGGAGTAACGAGCAGTACTTC
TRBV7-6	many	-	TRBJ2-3	CASSLNEPFGGTDTQYF	TGTGCCAGCAGCTTAAACGAGCCTTTTGGCGGCACAGATACGCAGTATTTT
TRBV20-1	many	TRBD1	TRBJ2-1	CSAWGQAENEQFF	TGCAGTGCTTGGGGACAGGCCGAGAATGAGCAGTTCTTC
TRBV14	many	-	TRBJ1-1	CASSRLGDGDTEAFF	TGTGCCAGCAGCCGACTGGGAGATGGCGACACTGAAGCTTTCTTT
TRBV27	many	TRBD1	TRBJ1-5	CASSNTGTGVPQPQHF	TGTGCCAGCAGTAATACCGGGACAGGGGTTCCTCAGCCCCAGCATTTT
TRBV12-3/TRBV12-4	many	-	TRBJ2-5	CASSQPPLDETQYF	TGTGCCAGCAGTCAACCACCCCTAGACGAGACCCAGTACTTC
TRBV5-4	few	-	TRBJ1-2	CASSLVPGSNYGYTF	TGTGCCAGCAGCTTGGTGCCGGGGTCTAACTATGGCTACACCTTC
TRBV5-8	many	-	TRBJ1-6	CASSLILAYNSPLHF	TGTGCCAGCAGCTTGATTTTAGCCTATAATTCACCCCTCCACTTT
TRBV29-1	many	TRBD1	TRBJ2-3	CSVRGTAGGEPSTDTQYF	TGCAGCGTGAGGGGGACAGCCGGCGGAGAGCCTAGCACAGATACGCAGTATTTT
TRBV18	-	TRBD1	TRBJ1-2	CASSRGTANYGYTF	TGTGCCAGCTCACGCGGGACAGCTAACTATGGCTACACCTTC
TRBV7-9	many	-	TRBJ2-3	CASRSAGSHTDTQYF	TGTGCCAGCAGATCGGCGGGGAGCCACACAGATACGCAGTATTTT
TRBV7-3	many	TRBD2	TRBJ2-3	CASSGTSHKWDPDTQYF	TGTGCCAGCAGCGGGACTAGCCATAAATGGGACCCAGATACGCAGTATTTT
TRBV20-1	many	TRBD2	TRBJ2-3	CSAIPARTRRIVDTQYF	TGCAGTGCTATCCCCGCGCGGACTAGACGAATAGTAGATACGCAGTATTTT
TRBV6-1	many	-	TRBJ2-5	CASSAGPISPETQYF	TGTGCCAGCAGTGCCGGACCGATATCCCCAGAGACCCAGTACTTC
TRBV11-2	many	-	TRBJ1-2	CASSLPPPPLTVGGYTF	TGTGCCAGCAGCTTACCCCCCCCCCCGTTGACAGTTGGTGGCTACACCTTC
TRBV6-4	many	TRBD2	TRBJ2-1	CASSVSVSSGDNEQFF	TGTGCCAGCAGTGTTTCGGTCTCTAGCGGGGACAATGAGCAGTTCTTC
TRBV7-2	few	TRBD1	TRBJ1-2	CASSSEAGGYGYTF	TGTGCCAGCAGCTCAGAAGCAGGGGGCTATGGCTACACCTTC
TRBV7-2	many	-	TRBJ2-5	CASSPSYQETQYF	TGTGCCAGCAGCCCCTCTTACCAAGAGACCCAGTACTTC
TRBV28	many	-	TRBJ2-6	CASSTRGGGANVLTF	TGTGCCAGCAGTACCAGGGGTGGTGGGGCCAACGTCCTGACTTTC
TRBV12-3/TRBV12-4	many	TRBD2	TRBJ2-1	CASSPGLAFEQFF	TGTGCCAGCAGCCCCGGACTAGCTTTTGAGCAGTTCTTC
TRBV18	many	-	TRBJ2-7	CASSRSNRDSLCF	TGTGCCAGCTCGCGATCCAACAGGGACTCCCTGTGCTTC
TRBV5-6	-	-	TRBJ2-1	CASSRRGEGDEQFF	TGTGCCAGCAGCCGCAGGGGGGAGGGCGATGAGCAGTTCTTC
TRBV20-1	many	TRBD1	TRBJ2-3	CSARRTGVSTDTQYF	TGCAGTGCTAGACGGACAGGGGTGAGCACAGATACGCAGTATTTT
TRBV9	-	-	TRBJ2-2	CASSVVQVGGNPNTGELFF	TGTGCCAGCAGCGTAGTTCAAGTTGGGGGGAACCCCAACACCGGGGAGCTGTTTTTT
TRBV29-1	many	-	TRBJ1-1	CSVVRGALGAFF	TGCAGCGTTGTAAGGGGGGCTTTGGGGGCTTTCTTT
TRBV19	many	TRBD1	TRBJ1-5	CASSRQGQGDQPQHF	TGTGCCAGTAGTCGCCAGGGACAGGGCGATCAGCCCCAGCATTTT
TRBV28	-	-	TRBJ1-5	CASSSRGGSNQPQHF	TGTGCCAGCAGTTCCCGAGGGGGGAGCAATCAGCCCCAGCATTTT
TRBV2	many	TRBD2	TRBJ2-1	CASTHEGLDNEQFF	TGTGCCAGCACCCACGAGGGACTAGACAATGAGCAGTTCTTC
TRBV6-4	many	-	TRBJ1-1	CASSVLGGTEAFF	TGTGCCAGCAGTGTATTAGGAGGGACTGAAGCTTTCTTT
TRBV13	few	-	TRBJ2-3	CASSLVISGDTQYF	TGTGCCAGCAGCTTAGTGATTAGCGGAGATACGCAGTATTTT
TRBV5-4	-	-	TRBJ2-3	CASSLDGGSTDTQYF	TGTGCCAGCAGCTTGGACGGGGGAAGCACAGATACGCAGTATTTT
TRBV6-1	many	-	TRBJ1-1	CASTPRWGTEAFF	TGTGCCAGCACCCCTCGTTGGGGGACTGAAGCTTTCTTT
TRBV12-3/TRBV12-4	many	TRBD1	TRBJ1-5	CASSWDRASNQPQHF	TGTGCCAGCAGTTGGGACAGAGCTAGCAATCAGCCCCAGCATTTT
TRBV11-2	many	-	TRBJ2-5	CASSVIKEELWGLETQYF	TGTGCCAGCAGCGTAATCAAGGAGGAGTTGTGGGGACTGGAGACCCAGTACTTC
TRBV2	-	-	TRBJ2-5	CASSQGEEQETQYF	TGTGCCAGCAGTCAAGGGGAGGAACAAGAGACCCAGTACTTC
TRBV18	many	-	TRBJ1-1	CASSPRMNTEAFF	TGTGCCAGCTCACCAAGAATGAACACTGAAGCTTTCTTT
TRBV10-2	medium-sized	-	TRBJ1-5	CASSESLDPSNQPQHF	TGCGCCAGCAGTGAGTCATTGGACCCTAGCAATCAGCCCCAGCATTTT
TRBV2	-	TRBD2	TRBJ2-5	CASKSSGEETQYF	TGTGCCAGCAAAAGCAGCGGGGAAGAGACCCAGTACTTC
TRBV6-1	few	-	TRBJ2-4	CASSDEGARAKNIQYF	TGTGCCAGCAGTGATGAAGGGGCGCGAGCCAAAAACATTCAGTACTTC
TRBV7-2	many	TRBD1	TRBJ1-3	CASSSSGTGGIGYGNTIYF	TGTGCCAGCAGCTCAAGTGGGACAGGGGGCATAGGTTACGGAAACACCATATATTTT
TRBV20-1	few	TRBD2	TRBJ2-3	CSARDWGLAGSPASTDTQYF	TGCAGTGCTAGAGATTGGGGACTAGCGGGGTCTCCTGCTAGCACAGATACGCAGTATTTT
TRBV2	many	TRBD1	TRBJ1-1	CASRQTGPTEAFF	TGTGCCAGCAGACAGACAGGGCCCACTGAAGCTTTCTTT
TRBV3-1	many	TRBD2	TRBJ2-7	CASSQSGGEQYF	TGTGCCAGCAGCCAGAGCGGGGGCGAGCAGTACTTC
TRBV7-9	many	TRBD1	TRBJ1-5	CASSLKGANQPQHF	TGTGCCAGCAGCTTAAAGGGGGCCAATCAGCCCCAGCATTTT
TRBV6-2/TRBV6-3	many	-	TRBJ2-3	CASRPRGPSDTQYF	TGTGCCAGCAGACCTAGGGGTCCCTCCGATACGCAGTATTTT
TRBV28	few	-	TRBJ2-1	CASSSPTESSYNEQFF	TGTGCCAGCAGTTCCCCGACCGAAAGCTCCTACAATGAGCAGTTCTTC
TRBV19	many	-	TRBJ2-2	CASSFTPTAIIGTGELFF	TGTGCCAGTAGTTTCACCCCGACCGCGATCATAGGCACCGGGGAGCTGTTTTTT
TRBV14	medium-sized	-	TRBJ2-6	CASSQVAGANVLTF	TGTGCCAGCAGCCAGGTGGCTGGGGCCAACGTCCTGACTTTC
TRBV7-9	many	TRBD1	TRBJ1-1	CASSPRTGRDEAFF	TGTGCCAGCAGTCCCAGGACAGGGAGAGATGAAGCTTTCTTT
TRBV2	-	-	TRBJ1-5	CASSEELETINQPQHF	TGTGCCAGCAGTGAAGAATTGGAGACAATCAATCAGCCCCAGCATTTT
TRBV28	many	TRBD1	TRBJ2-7	CASSPPGTGNPPYF	TGTGCCAGCAGTCCCCCCGGGACAGGGAACCCACCCTATTTC
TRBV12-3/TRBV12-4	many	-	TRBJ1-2	CASSYTMGNGYTF	TGTGCCAGCAGTTACACGATGGGGAATGGCTACACCTTC